This TCR beta chain was identified during a study of beta chain features in type 1 diabetes. In the study overall: Healthy donors and patients had similar age, gender and cell yields. Across the samples, some 98,000,000 sorted cells were examined in total.

Findings and caveats of the study: Over-representation of high TCR-expressing cells was a possible consequence of cDNA sequencing. TCRB CDR3s from Type 1 diabetes patients were moderately but significantly shorter in all four CD4+ subsets.

Regarding this clone: No antigen is known for it. Other nucleotide sequences from this sample produce the same CDR3.

CD4+ naive, central memory, regulatory and stem cell-like memory cells were sorted via CD45RO/CCR7/CD25/CD127/CD95/CD27. cDNA synthesis used the whole RNA isolate, giving expressed TCRB sequences. Using immunoSEQ multiplex PCR, the repertoire was profiled, and TCRdb retains in-frame clones only, with some absent. Among 600,000 or so clones listed, roughly an eighth were seen once. The germline V gene encodes CDR1 SEHNR and CDR2 FQNEAQ (reference sequence). V was cut by 4 bases and J by 3 bases, with 15 bases left in between. This CDR3 comprises 16 residues. Sequencing was done on a sample of naive CD4+ T cells from blood. The sequence was obtained from a man between 18 and 29 years old with type 1 diabetes. The chain is built from TRBV7-9 and TRBJ1-4; D possibly corresponds to TRBD1 (6 bases). The CDR3 DNA reads TGTGCCAGCAGCTCCGGACAGCTCACTTCTAATGAAAAACTGTTTTTT. Its protein is CASSSGQLTSNEKLFF.